The entry below gives a single T cell receptor beta chain sequence along with its context. Its antigen is unknown. The data were produced by immunoSEQ multiplex PCR, yet TCRdb's version contains in-frame clones alone and is incomplete. Among tens of thousands of clones listed, roughly three quarters were seen once. This sample was taken from a study of T cell repertoires in ileal Crohn's disease. Notes on the study in general: Mucosal expansions were suggested to be mainly CD8 T cells.

The germline CDR1 and CDR2 sequences are SGDLS and YYNGEE. CDR3 length equals 17 residues. J gave up 4 bases and V 4 bases, and 10 bases lay outside the gene matches. The chain is built from TRBV9 and TRBJ2-1, with TRBD2 identical over 11 bases. The receptor comes from an adult with Crohn's disease. The sample was ileal tissue. DNA of the CDR3: TGTGCCAGCAGCCAACTACTGACTAGCGGGGTTTACAATGAGCAGTTCTTC. It yields the protein CASSQLLTSGVYNEQFF.